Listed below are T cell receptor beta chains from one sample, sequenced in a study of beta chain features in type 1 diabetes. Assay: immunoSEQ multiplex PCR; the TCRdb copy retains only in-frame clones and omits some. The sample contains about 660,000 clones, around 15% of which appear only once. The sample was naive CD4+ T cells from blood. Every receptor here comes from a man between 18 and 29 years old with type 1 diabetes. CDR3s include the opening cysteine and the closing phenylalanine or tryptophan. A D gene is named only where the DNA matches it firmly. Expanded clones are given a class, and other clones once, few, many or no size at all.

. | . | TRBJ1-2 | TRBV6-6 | TGTGCCAGCAGTTACTCTGGGGGCGCGAGCTATGGCTACACCTTC | CASSYSGGASYGYTF
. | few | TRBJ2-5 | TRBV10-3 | TGTGCCATCAGGGCGGATCAAGAGACCCAGTACTTC | CAIRADQETQYF
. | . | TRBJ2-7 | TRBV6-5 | TGTGCCAGCAGTTACCCCCCGGACTACGAGCAGTACTTC | CASSYPPDYEQYF
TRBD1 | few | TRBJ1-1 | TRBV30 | TGTGCCTGGGGCAGGAGTAGGACAGGGGGTGACACTGAAGCTTTCTTT | CAWGRSRTGGDTEAFF
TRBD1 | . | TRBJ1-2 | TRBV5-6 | TGTGCCAGCACCCACCCCTTGGGACAGGGGGCCCCCTATGGCTACACCTTC | CASTHPLGQGAPYGYTF
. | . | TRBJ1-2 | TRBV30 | TGTGCCTGGAGCGCAGGGGACAACTATGGCTACACCTTC | CAWSAGDNYGYTF
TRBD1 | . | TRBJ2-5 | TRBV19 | TGTGCCAGTAGTACCGGACAGGCTCAAGAGACCCAGTACTTC | CASSTGQAQETQYF
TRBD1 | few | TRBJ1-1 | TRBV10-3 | TGTGCCATCAGCCCCCAGAGTGCAGGGGGTTGGACTGAAGCTTTCTTT | CAISPQSAGGWTEAFF
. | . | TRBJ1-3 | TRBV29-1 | TGCAGCGTCCCCGTCGGAAACACCATATATTTT | CSVPVGNTIYF
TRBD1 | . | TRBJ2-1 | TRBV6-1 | TGTGCCAGCAGTGGCGTACAGGGGGCGGGCGACAATGAGCAGTTCTTC | CASSGVQGAGDNEQFF
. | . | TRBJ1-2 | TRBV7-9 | TGTGCCAGCAGCGGAGCCAACCACTATGGCTACACCTTC | CASSGANHYGYTF
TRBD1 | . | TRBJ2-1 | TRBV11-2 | TGTGCCAGCAGCTCGAGACAGGGGGGCAATGAGCAGTTCTTC | CASSSRQGGNEQFF
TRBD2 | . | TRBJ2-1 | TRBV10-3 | TGTGCCATCAGTGAGAGTCTAGCGGGAGATCAAGAGCAGTTCTTC | CAISESLAGDQEQFF
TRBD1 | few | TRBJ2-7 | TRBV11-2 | TGTGCCAGCAGCGAAAACGACAGGGATTACCACGAGCAGTACTTC | CASSENDRDYHEQYF
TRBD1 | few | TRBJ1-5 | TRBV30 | TGTGCCTGGAGACAGGGGGCTCGTCAGCCCCAGCATTTT | CAWRQGARQPQHF
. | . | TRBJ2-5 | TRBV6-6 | TGTGCCAGCAGTTTCCTCAGGGTCGGGGCGGGTGAGACCCAGTACTTC | CASSFLRVGAGETQYF
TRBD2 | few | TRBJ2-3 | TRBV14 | TGTGCCAGCAGCCAAGGCTCGGGGGGATCGGCCGATACGCAGTATTTT | CASSQGSGGSADTQYF
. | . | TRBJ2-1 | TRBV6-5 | TGTGCCAGCAGTTACCCCACTGGCGAGCAGTTCTTC | CASSYPTGEQFF
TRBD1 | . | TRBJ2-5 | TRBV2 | TGTGCCAGCCGAACAGGGGAAGAGACCCAGTACTTC | CASRTGEETQYF
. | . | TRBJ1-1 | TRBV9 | TGTGCCAGCAGCGAGGACGTTGGGAGAACTGAAGCTTTCTTT | CASSEDVGRTEAFF
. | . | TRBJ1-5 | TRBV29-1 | TGCAGCGGCGGGAGTAGCAATCAGCCCCAGCATTTT | CSGGSSNQPQHF
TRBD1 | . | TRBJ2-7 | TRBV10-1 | TGCGCCAGCAGTGATAAGGAGACAGGGGGCCACGAGCAGTACTTC | CASSDKETGGHEQYF
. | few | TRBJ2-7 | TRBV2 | TGTGCCAGCAGTGAACGGGACATAAGGTTCTACGAGCAGTACTTC | CASSERDIRFYEQYF
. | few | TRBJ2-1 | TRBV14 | TGTGCCAGCAGCGAGCTAGCGAGATACAATGAGCAGTTCTTC | CASSELARYNEQFF
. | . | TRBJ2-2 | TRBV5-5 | TGTGCCAGCGGAGATTGGAACACCGGGGAGCTGTTTTTT | CASGDWNTGELFF
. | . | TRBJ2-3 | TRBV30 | TGTGCCTGGATGATAGGGGGGAAGGGCTACACAGATACGCAGTATTTT | CAWMIGGKGYTDTQYF
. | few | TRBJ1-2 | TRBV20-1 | TGCAGTGCTAGTGGAAACTATGGCTACACCTTC | CSASGNYGYTF
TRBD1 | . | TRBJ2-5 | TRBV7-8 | TGTGCCAGCAGCTTAGGAAGGGGGACAGAAGCCCGCCAAGAGACCCAGTACTTC | CASSLGRGTEARQETQYF
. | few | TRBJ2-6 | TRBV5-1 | TGCGCCAGCAGCCCTTGGGTGGAAGGGGCCAACGTCCTGACTTTC | CASSPWVEGANVLTF
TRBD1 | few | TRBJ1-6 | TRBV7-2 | TGTGCCAGCAGTACTCTTCCCGGGACAGGGCGTTCACCCCTCCACTTT | CASSTLPGTGRSPLHF
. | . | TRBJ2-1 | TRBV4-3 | TGCGCCAGCAGCCAAGACCCGGACAGTTACAATGAGCAGTTCTTC | CASSQDPDSYNEQFF
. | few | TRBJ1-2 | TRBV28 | TGTGCCAGCAGTTTGGGTACAGTACCATACCTGGGAGGTGGCTACACCTTC | CASSLGTVPYLGGGYTF
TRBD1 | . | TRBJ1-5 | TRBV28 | TGTGCCAGCGCCGTTGAGACAGGGGATCAGCCCCAGCATTTT | CASAVETGDQPQHF
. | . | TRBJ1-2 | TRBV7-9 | TGTGCCAGCAGCTTTCGACTGGATAACTATGGCTACACCTTC | CASSFRLDNYGYTF
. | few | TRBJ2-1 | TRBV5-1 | TGCGCCAGCAGCTTGGCCGGGTCCTCCTACAATGAGCAGTTCTTC | CASSLAGSSYNEQFF
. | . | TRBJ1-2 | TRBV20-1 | TGCAGTGCCCCAGCTTATGGCTACACCTTC | CSAPAYGYTF